This TCR beta chain is from a study of blood T cells in healthy people across ages. The CDR3 length is 15 residues. Germline loops: CDR1 SGHTA, CDR2 FQGNSA. The V end was cut by 2 bases, the J end by 3 bases, with 14 bases between. The use of a sample-barcoded 5' primer and a J-beta primer mix characterized a second PCR of roughly 7 to 12 cycles. TCRdb reanalysed the 5' RACE reads using MiXCR and keeps one entry per CDR3 protein. The table shows about 670,000 distinct CDR3 sequences, with roughly 41% occurring only once. V and J are TRBV7-2 and TRBJ2-7; possibly TRBD1 for D (5 bases). Sequenced sample: blood. The receptor's source is a man aged 80 or over in good health. This chain's CDR3 is CASSLYLAGHYEQYF. The CDR3 DNA reads as TGTGCCAGCAGCTTATATTTGGCAGGGCACTACGAGCAGTACTTC.